The 12 T cell receptor beta chains below all came from one sample that was sequenced in a study of T cell clonotyping in hematopoietic cell transplantation. Generated by immunoSEQ multiplex PCR, the TCRdb table keeps only in-frame clones and is missing some. Of 4,600 or so clones listed, about three quarters are singletons. Specimen: peripheral blood mononuclear cells, collected 100 days after allogeneic stem cell transplant. The receptors were gathered from a female patient aged 50-59 years who had an allogeneic stem cell transplant from an unrelated donor, so the T cells may come from the graft donor. Some clones in this sample may be carry-over from other donors' samples.

The chain couples TRBV27 to TRBJ2-7; 8 bases agree with TRBD1. The V segment lost 8 bases and the J segment 5 bases; nucleotides outside the gene matches: 26. The germline CDR1 and CDR2 sequences are MNHEY and SMNVEV (reference sequence). The CDR3 consists of 19 residues. CDR3 sequence: CASFPLRAGTGSGGDEQYF. The CDR3 DNA reads TGTGCCAGCTTCCCCCTACGGGCAGGGACAGGTTCAGGGGGCGACGAGCAGTACTTC.

There are a few counts of this clone. The rearrangement uses TRBV29-1 and TRBJ1-1, with a weak D call TRBD1 (5 bases). V was pared by 5 bases and J by 1 base, with 8 bases between. CDR1 and CDR2 (germline): SQVTM, ANQGSEA. The CDR3 length is 12 residues. CDR3 amino acids: CSVSRGNTEAFF. CDR3 nucleotide sequence: TGCAGCGTTTCAAGGGGGAACACTGAAGCTTTCTTT.

This chain links TRBV11-2 with TRBJ1-2; D not certain. The CDR3 is 13 amino acids. Trimming removed 5 bases from V and 0 bases from J, with 7 bases in between. Germline CDR1 and CDR2: SGHAT and FQNNGV. CDR3 nucleotides: TGTGCCAGCAGCGCACCAGCTAACTATGGCTACACCTTC. Translated, it gives CASSAPANYGYTF. Drawing the rest from reference TRBV11-2 and TRBJ1-2, the complete variable domain is EAGVAQSPRYKIIEKRQSVAFWCNPISGHATLYWYQQILGQGPKLLIQFQNNGVVDDSQLPKDRFSAERLKGVDSTLKIQPAKLEDSAVYLCASSAPANYGYTFGSGTRLTVV.

There are a few counts of this clone. The V call is TRBV29-1, the J call TRBJ1-4; D is ambiguous. The germline V gene encodes CDR1 SQVTM and CDR2 ANQGSEA. This CDR3 is 13 amino acids long. V dropped 3 bases and J dropped 0 bases, with 5 bases sitting between them. As DNA, the CDR3 is TGCAGCGTTGATGGTGCAACTAATGAAAAACTGTTTTTT. It specifies CSVDGATNEKLFF.

The rearrangement uses TRBV7-6 and TRBJ2-2; 7 positions match TRBD1. The CDR3 runs 16 residues. The germline V gene has CDR1 SGHVS and CDR2 FNYEAQ. The V segment lost 6 bases and the J segment 5 bases; nucleotides outside the gene matches: 12. The CDR3 reads CASSSIRDSGTGELFF. CDR3 DNA sequence: TGTGCCAGCAGTTCAATCCGGGACAGTGGGACCGGGGAGCTGTTTTTT.

The chain links TRBV2 to TRBJ1-5; D may be TRBD1 (6 bases). The CDR3 totals 16 residues. Germline-derived CDR1 and CDR2 are SNHLY and FYNNEI. V shed 6 bases and J shed 2 bases, with 17 bases lying between them. The DNA for the CDR3 is TGTGCCAGCAGGGCACAGGGAGGGCTAGGCAATCAGCCCCAGCATTTT. This sequence encodes CASRAQGGLGNQPQHF.

V and J are TRBV6-5 and TRBJ1-1, with D unresolved. Germline lookup yields CDR1 MNHEY and CDR2 SVGAGI. Deletions cut 5 bases from V and 0 bases from J, with 1 base between. The CDR3 totals 11 residues. CDR3 coding DNA: TGTGCCAGCAGTGTGAACACTGAAGCTTTCTTT. Protein product: CASSVNTEAFF.

The CDR3 spells CASSDGITDTQYF. In DNA, the CDR3 is TGTGCCAGCAGTGACGGAATCACAGATACGCAGTATTTT. The genes are TRBV6-4 and TRBJ2-3, with unresolved D. The length of the CDR3 is 13 residues. The V gene's germline CDR1 is MRHNA and CDR2 SNTAGT. Trimming pared 2 bases from V and 2 bases from J, leaving 5 bases between.

The chain carries TRBV27 and TRBJ2-7; 10 bases line up with TRBD2. This CDR3 comprises 13 residues. Trimming removed 6 bases from V and 5 bases from J; junction bases left unmatched: 4. Germline CDR1 MNHEY, CDR2 SMNVEV (reference sequence). The CDR3 loop reads CASSGTSEDEQYF. The CDR3 bases are TGTGCCAGCAGCGGGACTAGCGAGGACGAGCAGTACTTC.

The V call is TRBV4-2, the J call TRBJ2-1; 9 bases match TRBD2. This CDR3 is built from 16 residues. V gave up 0 bases and J gave up 8 bases; unmatched junction bases: 8. Germline CDR1 and CDR2: LGHNA and YNFKEQ. The chain's CDR3 is CASSQDRRGGAHEQFF. The CDR3 region has the DNA TGTGCCAGCAGCCAAGATAGGCGGGGGGGCGCCCATGAGCAGTTCTTC.

V is TRBV6-1 and J is TRBJ1-4; no reliable D call. This CDR3 is built from 13 residues. Trimming took 6 bases from V and 8 from J, leaving 13 bases between them. CDR1 is MNHNS and CDR2 is SASEGT in the germline V gene. The CDR3 protein is CASRTTQREKLFF. The CDR3 bases are TGTGCCAGCAGGACGACCCAGCGAGAAAAACTGTTTTTT.

The J gene is TRBJ2-7, the V gene TRBV7-9; D may be TRBD2 (5 bases). The CDR3 sequence is 15 residues long. The germline CDR1 and CDR2 sequences are SEHNR and FQNEAQ (reference sequence). Trimming removed 1 base at V and 2 bases at J, with 12 bases between. This CDR3 is CASSLVVAGTYEQYF. The DNA for the CDR3 is TGTGCCAGCAGCTTAGTCGTCGCCGGGACCTACGAGCAGTACTTC.